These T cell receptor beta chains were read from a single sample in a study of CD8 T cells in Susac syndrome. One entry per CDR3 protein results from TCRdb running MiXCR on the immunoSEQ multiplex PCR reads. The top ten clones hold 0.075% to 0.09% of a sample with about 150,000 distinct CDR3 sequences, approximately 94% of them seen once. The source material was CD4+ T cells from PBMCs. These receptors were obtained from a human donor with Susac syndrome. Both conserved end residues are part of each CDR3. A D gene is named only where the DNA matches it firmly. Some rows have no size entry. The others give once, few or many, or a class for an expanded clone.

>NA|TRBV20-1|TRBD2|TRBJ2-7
CSASSAGALSYEQYF
TGCAGTGCTAGTTCAGCGGGAGCCCTCTCCTACGAGCAGTACTTC
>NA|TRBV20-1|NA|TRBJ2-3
CSATDLDTQYF
TGCAGTGCTACAGACTTAGATACGCAGTATTTT
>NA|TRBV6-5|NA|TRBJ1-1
CASSQRLNTEAFF
TGTGCCAGCAGTCAGAGATTGAACACTGAAGCTTTCTTT
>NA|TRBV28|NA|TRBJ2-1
CASPNAVTLNEQFF
TGTGCCAGTCCCAACGCGGTCACACTAAATGAGCAGTTCTTC
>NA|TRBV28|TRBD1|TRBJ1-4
CASSRQGRIRNEKLFF
TGTGCCAGCAGTCGACAGGGGCGCATTCGGAATGAAAAACTGTTTTTT
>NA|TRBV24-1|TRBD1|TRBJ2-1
CATSDATGTGVFEQFF
TGTGCCACCAGTGATGCTACCGGGACAGGGGTTTTTGAGCAGTTCTTC
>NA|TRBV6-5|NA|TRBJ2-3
CASRTSTDTQYF
TGTGCCAGCAGGACAAGCACAGATACGCAGTATTTT
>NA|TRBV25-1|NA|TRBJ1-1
CASSEGGEWTEAFF
TGTGCCAGCAGTGAGGGCGGGGAGTGGACTGAAGCTTTCTTT
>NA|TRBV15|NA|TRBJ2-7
CATSRDAGAYEQYF
TGTGCCACCAGCAGAGACGCAGGAGCCTACGAGCAGTACTTC
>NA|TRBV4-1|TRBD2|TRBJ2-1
CASSQDWRENYNEQFF
TGCGCCAGCAGCCAAGACTGGCGGGAGAATTACAATGAGCAGTTCTTC
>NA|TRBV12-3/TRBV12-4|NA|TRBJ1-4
CASSPTRSNEKLFF
TGTGCCAGCAGTCCTACAAGGTCAAACGAAAAACTGTTTTTT
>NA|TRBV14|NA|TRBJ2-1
CASSQANTFSKTYNEQFF
TGTGCCAGCAGCCAAGCTAATACCTTCTCAAAGACCTACAATGAGCAGTTCTTC
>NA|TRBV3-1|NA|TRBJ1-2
CASSQDYWQTTTF
TGTGCCAGCAGCCAAGATTATTGGCAGACCACCACCTTC
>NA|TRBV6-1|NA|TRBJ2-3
CASSEVGYTDTQYF
TGTGCCAGCAGTGAAGTTGGGTACACAGATACGCAGTATTTT
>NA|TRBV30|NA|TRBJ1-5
CAWKMAFASYSNQPQHF
TGTGCCTGGAAGATGGCATTCGCTTCGTATAGCAATCAGCCCCAGCATTTT
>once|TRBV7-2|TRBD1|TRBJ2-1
CASSPRQGLAYNEQFF
TGTGCCAGCAGCCCCAGACAGGGCCTGGCTTACAATGAGCAGTTCTTC
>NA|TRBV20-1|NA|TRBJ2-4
CSARSPGGAKNIQYF
TGCAGTGCTAGAAGCCCCGGTGGTGCCAAAAACATTCAGTACTTC
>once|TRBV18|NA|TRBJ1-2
CASSPPGRFPYGYTF
TGTGCCAGCTCACCCCCGGGCAGGTTCCCTTATGGCTACACCTTC
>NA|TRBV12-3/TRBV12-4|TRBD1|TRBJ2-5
CASRQGETQYF
TGTGCCAGTAGACAGGGGGAGACCCAGTACTTC
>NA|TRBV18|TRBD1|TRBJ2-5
CASSPFSGGETQYF
TGTGCCAGCTCACCATTTTCAGGGGGAGAGACCCAGTACTTC
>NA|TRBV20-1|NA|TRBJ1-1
CSALTVEAFF
TGCAGTGCTTTGACGGTGGAAGCTTTCTTT
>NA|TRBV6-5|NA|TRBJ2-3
CASSYRRTVTSTDTQYF
TGTGCCAGCAGTTACCGGAGGACCGTAACTAGCACAGATACGCAGTATTTT
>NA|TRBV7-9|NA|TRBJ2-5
CASSLVALMYQETQYF
TGTGCCAGCAGCTTAGTGGCCCTAATGTACCAAGAGACCCAGTACTTC
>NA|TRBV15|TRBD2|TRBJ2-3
CATRGSTDTQYF
TGTGCCACCCGCGGGAGTACAGATACGCAGTATTTT
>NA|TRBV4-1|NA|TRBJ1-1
CASSLQTPSNTEAFF
TGCGCCAGCAGCCTTCAGACACCATCGAACACTGAAGCTTTCTTT
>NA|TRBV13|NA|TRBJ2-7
CASSLGLLQGGEQYF
TGTGCCAGCAGCTTGGGGCTACTCCAAGGGGGAGAGCAGTACTTC
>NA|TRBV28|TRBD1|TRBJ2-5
CASSYRGQGSETQYF
TGTGCCAGCAGTTACCGGGGACAGGGTTCCGAGACCCAGTACTTC
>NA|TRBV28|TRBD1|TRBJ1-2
CASGRQGTYGYTF
TGTGCCAGCGGTCGACAGGGCACCTATGGCTACACCTTC
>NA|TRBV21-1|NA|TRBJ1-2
CASVRTDSNYGYTF
TGTGCCAGCGTACGGACAGACTCGAACTATGGCTACACCTTC
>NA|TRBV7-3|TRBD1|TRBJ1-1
CASSSDRGSEAFF
TGTGCCAGCAGCTCGGACAGGGGATCTGAAGCTTTCTTT
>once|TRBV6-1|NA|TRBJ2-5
CASRPKGRAGSRETQYF
TGTGCCAGCAGACCGAAGGGACGAGCCGGCTCCCGGGAGACCCAGTACTTC
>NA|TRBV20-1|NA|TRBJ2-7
CSARRRKLGSSYEQYF
TGCAGTGCTAGAAGGCGTAAGCTGGGTAGCTCCTACGAGCAGTACTTC
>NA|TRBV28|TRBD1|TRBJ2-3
CASRQGQNTTPQYF
TGTGCCAGTCGACAGGGACAGAACACGACGCCGCAGTATTTT
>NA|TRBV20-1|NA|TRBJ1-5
CSARDQGLGNQPQHF
TGCAGTGCTAGAGATCAGGGTTTAGGCAATCAGCCCCAGCATTTT
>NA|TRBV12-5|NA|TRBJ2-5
CASGLVGGKTQYF
TGTGCTAGTGGTTTGGTAGGGGGAAAGACCCAGTACTTC
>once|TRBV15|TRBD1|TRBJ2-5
CATSPRTGGGETQYF
TGTGCCACCAGCCCTCGGACAGGGGGCGGAGAGACCCAGTACTTC
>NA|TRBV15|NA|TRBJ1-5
CATTLRPGATNQPQHF
TGTGCCACCACCCTCCGACCGGGGGCGACGAATCAGCCCCAGCATTTT
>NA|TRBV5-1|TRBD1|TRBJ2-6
CASSLNRGGGANVLTF
TGCGCCAGCAGCTTAAACAGGGGTGGTGGGGCCAACGTCCTGACTTTC
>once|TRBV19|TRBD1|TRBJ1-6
CASRIRDSGENSPLHF
TGTGCCAGTAGAATAAGGGACAGCGGGGAGAATTCACCCCTCCACTTT
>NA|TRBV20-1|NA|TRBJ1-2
CSARNPGAVRGYTF
TGCAGTGCTAGAAACCCAGGGGCAGTTCGAGGCTACACCTTC
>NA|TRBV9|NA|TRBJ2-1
CASSVGGPEDEQFF
TGTGCCAGCAGCGTAGGGGGACCCGAGGATGAGCAGTTCTTC
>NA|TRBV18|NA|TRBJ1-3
CASSPSPVFSGNTIYF
TGTGCCAGCTCACCATCTCCAGTCTTCTCTGGAAACACCATATATTTT
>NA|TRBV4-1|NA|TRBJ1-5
CASSQEQGNQPQHF
TGCGCCAGCAGCCAAGAACAGGGAAATCAGCCCCAGCATTTT
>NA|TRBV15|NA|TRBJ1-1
CATSRGDTGHTEAFF
TGTGCCACCAGCAGAGGGGACACCGGTCACACTGAAGCTTTCTTT
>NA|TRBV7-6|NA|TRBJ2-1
CASSQMGREQFF
TGTGCCAGCAGCCAGATGGGGAGAGAGCAGTTCTTC
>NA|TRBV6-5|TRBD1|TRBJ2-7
CASRSDRVHEQYF
TGTGCCAGCAGATCCGACAGGGTCCACGAGCAGTACTTC
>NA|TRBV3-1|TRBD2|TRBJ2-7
CASSQRWGGEQYF
TGTGCCAGCAGCCAACGATGGGGGGGAGAGCAGTACTTC
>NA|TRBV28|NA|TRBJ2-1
CASSLGQGVDNEQFF
TGTGCCAGCAGTTTGGGCCAGGGTGTCGACAATGAGCAGTTCTTC
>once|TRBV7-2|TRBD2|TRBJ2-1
CASSPSLAGLEQFF
TGTGCCAGCAGCCCAAGTCTAGCGGGGTTAGAGCAGTTCTTC
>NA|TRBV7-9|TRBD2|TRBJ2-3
CASSGTLQRSTDTQYF
TGTGCCAGTAGCGGGACCCTTCAACGTAGCACAGATACGCAGTATTTT
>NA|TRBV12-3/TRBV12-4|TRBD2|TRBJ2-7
CASSPTSGGSYEQYF
TGTGCCAGCAGCCCGACTAGCGGGGGCTCCTACGAGCAGTACTTC
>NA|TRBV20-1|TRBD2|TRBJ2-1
CSARDPNGRALNEQFF
TGCAGTGCTAGAGATCCGAACGGGAGGGCCCTCAATGAGCAGTTCTTC
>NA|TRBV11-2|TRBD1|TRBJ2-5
CASSLGGGGQTQYF
TGTGCCAGCAGCTTAGGAGGGGGCGGACAGACCCAGTACTTC
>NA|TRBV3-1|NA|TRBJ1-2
CASSQLAGPSRYGYTF
TGTGCCAGCAGCCAACTAGCGGGACCATCGAGGTATGGCTACACCTTC
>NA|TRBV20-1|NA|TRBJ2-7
CSAGPGPEVQYF
TGCAGTGCCGGGCCGGGGCCCGAAGTGCAGTACTTC